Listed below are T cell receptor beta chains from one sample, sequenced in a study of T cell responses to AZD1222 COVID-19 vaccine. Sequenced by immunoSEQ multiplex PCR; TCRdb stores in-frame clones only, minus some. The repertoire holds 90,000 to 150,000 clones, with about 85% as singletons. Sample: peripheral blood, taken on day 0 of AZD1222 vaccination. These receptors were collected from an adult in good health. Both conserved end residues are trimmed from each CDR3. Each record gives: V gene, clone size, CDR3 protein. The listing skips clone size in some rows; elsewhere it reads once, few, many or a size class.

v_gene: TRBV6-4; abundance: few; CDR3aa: ASSDGQNTGELF
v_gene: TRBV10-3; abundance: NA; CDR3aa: ATGTSGDFYNEQF
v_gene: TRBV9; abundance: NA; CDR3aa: ASRADREINYGYT
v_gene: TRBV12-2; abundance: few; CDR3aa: ASRFQESGNTIY
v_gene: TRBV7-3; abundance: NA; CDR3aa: ASSAADRGKLF
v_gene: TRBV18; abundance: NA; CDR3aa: ASSLDLYGYT
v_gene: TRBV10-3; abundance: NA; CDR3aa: ATLDLGNEQF
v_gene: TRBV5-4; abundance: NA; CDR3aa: ASSPGGPRAGELF
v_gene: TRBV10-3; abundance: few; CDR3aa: AISKDGFGYT
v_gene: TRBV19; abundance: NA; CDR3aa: ASSNLWGKNTGELF
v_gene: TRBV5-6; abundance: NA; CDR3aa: ASSLGDRANYGYT
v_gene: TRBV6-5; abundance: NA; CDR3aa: ASPRETQY
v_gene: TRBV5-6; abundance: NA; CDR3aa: ASSPGRGPFYEQY
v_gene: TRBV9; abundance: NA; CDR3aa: ASSPGGGPGSGYT
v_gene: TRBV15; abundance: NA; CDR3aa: ATSTGTAYNEQF
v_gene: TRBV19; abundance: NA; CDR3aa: ASSIGLALNNEQF
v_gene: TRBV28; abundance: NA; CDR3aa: ASSLGAEYYEQY
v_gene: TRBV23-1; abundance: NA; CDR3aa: ASSQPRQGAGRAWTKNIQY
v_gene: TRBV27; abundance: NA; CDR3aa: ASSRGDLRGAF
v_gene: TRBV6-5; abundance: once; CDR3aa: ASSSRDTSYEQY
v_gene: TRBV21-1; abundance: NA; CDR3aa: ASSKGKGVGNSPLH
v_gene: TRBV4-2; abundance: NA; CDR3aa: ASRTGVNEQF
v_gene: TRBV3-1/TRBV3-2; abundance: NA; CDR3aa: ASSQVRVAQANYGYT
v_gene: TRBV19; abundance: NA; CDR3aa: ASSIQGAYYGYT
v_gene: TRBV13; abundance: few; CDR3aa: ASGGGPGNTIY
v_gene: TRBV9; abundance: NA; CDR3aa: ASSRGMGNTIY
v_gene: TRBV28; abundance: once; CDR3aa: ASTASGSSGNTIY
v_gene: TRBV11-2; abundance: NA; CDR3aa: ASSPRGNEQY